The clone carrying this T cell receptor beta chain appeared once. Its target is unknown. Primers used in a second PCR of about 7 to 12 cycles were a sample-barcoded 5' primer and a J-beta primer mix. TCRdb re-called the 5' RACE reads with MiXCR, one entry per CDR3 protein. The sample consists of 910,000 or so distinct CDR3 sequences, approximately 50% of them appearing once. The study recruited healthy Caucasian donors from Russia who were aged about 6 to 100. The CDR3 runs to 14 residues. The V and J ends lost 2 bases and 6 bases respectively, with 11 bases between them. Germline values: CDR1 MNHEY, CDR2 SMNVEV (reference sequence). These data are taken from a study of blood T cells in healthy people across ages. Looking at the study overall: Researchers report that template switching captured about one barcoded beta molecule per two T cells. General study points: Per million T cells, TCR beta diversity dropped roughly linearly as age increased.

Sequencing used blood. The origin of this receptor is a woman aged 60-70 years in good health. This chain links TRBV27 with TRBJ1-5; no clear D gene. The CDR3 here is CASSLVGWAQPQHF. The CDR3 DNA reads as TGTGCCAGCAGTTTAGTGGGTTGGGCTCAGCCCCAGCATTTT.